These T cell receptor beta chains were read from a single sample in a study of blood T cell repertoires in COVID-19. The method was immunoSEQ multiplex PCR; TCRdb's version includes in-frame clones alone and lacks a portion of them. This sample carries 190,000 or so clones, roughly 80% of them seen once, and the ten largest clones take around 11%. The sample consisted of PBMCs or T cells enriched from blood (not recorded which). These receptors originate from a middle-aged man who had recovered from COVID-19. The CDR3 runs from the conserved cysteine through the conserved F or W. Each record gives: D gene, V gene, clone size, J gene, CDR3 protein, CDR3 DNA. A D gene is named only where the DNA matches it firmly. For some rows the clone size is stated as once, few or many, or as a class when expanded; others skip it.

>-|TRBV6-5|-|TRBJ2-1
CASVQGFGLTEQFF
TGTGCCAGCGTACAGGGTTTCGGCCTTACTGAGCAGTTCTTC
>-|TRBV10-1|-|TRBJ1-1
CASRVQGLNTEAFF
TGCGCCAGCAGGGTACAGGGACTGAACACTGAAGCTTTCTTT
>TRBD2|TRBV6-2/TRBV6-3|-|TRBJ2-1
CASSFKYSGRADEQFF
TGTGCCAGCAGTTTTAAATATAGCGGGAGGGCCGACGAGCAGTTCTTC
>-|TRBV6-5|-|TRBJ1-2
CASSYSWGVVGYTF
TGTGCCAGCAGTTACAGTTGGGGCGTCGTGGGCTACACCTTC
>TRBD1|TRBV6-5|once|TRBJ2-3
CASSRTGFGTDTQYF
TGTGCCAGCAGTCGGACAGGGTTCGGCACAGATACGCAGTATTTT
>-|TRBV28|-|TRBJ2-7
CASRPQVFSYEQYF
TGTGCCAGCAGGCCCCAGGTCTTCTCCTACGAGCAGTACTTC
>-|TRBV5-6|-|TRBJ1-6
CASSLDRLHSPLHF
TGTGCCAGCAGCTTGGATCGGTTACATTCACCCCTCCACTTT
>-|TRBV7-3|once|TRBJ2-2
CASSPHRGGTGELFF
TGTGCCAGCAGCCCCCATCGGGGTGGCACCGGGGAGCTGTTTTTT
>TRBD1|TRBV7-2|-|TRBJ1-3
CASSLAASTGAGNTIYF
TGTGCCAGCAGCTTAGCGGCTTCAACAGGGGCCGGAAACACCATATATTTT
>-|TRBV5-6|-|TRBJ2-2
CASSPQTLPVELFF
TGTGCCAGCAGCCCTCAGACACTGCCGGTCGAGCTGTTTTTT
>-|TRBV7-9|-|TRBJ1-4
CALGGGFNEKLFF
TGTGCCCTTGGGGGGGGCTTTAATGAAAAACTGTTTTTT
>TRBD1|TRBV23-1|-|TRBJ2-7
CASSHPGTDYEQYF
TGCGCCAGCAGTCACCCCGGGACAGACTACGAGCAGTACTTC
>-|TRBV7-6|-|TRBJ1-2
CASSLKQAPNYGYTF
TGTGCCAGCAGCTTAAAACAGGCTCCTAACTATGGCTACACCTTC
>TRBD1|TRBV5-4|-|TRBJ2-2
CASSLDRGNTGELFF
TGTGCCAGCAGCTTGGACAGGGGGAACACCGGGGAGCTGTTTTTT
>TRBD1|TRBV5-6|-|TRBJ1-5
CASSSWTGQQPQHF
TGTGCCAGCAGCTCTTGGACAGGGCAGCAGCCCCAGCATTTT
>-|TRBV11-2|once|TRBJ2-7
CASSLGPGKVEQYF
TGTGCCAGCAGCTTAGGGCCGGGGAAGGTCGAGCAGTACTTC
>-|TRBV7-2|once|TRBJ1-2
CAVKGRVRNYGYTF
TGTGCCGTGAAAGGGAGGGTGCGGAACTATGGCTACACCTTC
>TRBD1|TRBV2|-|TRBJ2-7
CAIRGQQYEQYF
TGTGCCATCAGGGGACAGCAGTACGAGCAGTACTTC
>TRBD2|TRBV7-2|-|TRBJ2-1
CASSLGLAGNNEQFF
TGTGCCAGCAGCTTAGGCCTAGCGGGTAACAATGAGCAGTTCTTC
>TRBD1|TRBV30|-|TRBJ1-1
CAWSGARGRGTEAFF
TGTGCCTGGAGTGGGGCCAGGGGGCGGGGAACTGAAGCTTTCTTT
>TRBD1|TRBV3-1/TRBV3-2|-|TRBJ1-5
CASSYGTGTQPQHF
TGTGCCAGCAGCTATGGGACAGGCACTCAGCCCCAGCATTTT
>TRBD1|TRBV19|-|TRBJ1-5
CASWGQGEGQPQHF
TGTGCCAGTTGGGGACAGGGGGAAGGACAGCCCCAGCATTTT
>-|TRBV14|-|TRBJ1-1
CASSQDRGILAEAFF
TGTGCCAGCAGCCAAGACAGGGGTATTTTAGCTGAAGCTTTCTTT
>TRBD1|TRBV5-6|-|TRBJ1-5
CASSSQDRGPGPQHF
TGTGCCAGCAGCTCACAGGACAGGGGACCGGGGCCCCAGCATTTT
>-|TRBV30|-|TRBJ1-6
CAWRGGLFESPLHF
TGTGCCTGGAGGGGGGGATTGTTTGAATCACCCCTCCACTTT
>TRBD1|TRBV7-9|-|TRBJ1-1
CASSQMTGQAFF
TGTGCCAGCAGCCAGATGACAGGGCAAGCTTTCTTT
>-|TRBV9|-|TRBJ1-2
CASTTYGDITF
TGTGCCAGCACCACCTACGGGGACATTACCTTC
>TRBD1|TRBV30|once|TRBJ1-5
CAWNRGGDQPQHF
TGTGCCTGGAACAGGGGGGGGGATCAGCCCCAGCATTTT
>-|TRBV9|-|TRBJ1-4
CASSDQGTNEKLFF
TGTGCCAGCAGCGACCAGGGAACTAATGAAAAACTGTTTTTT
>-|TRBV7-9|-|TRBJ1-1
CASSLLLRTEAFF
TGTGCCAGCAGCTTACTGCTGCGCACTGAAGCTTTCTTT
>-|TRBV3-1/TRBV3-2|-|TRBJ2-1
CASDKSTGASSYNEQFF
TGTGCCAGCGACAAGTCAACGGGAGCGAGCTCCTACAATGAGCAGTTCTTC
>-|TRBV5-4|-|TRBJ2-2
CASSPPGHPNTGELFF
TGTGCCAGCAGCCCCCCGGGACATCCGAACACCGGGGAGCTGTTTTTT
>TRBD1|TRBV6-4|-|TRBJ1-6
CASSDSKGGNSPLHF
TGTGCCAGCAGTGACTCGAAAGGGGGCAATTCACCCCTCCACTTT
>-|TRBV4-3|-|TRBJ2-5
CASSQIGETQYF
TGCGCCAGCAGCCAAATCGGAGAGACCCAGTACTTC
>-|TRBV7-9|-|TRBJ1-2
CASSPRGVGYTF
TGTGCCAGCAGCCCCCGGGGTGTTGGCTACACCTTC
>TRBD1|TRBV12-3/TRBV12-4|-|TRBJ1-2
CASSQGTVYGYTF
TGTGCCAGCAGTCAGGGGACAGTCTATGGCTACACCTTC
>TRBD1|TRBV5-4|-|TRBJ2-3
CASSLDRGIDTQYF
TGTGCCAGCAGCTTGGACAGGGGAATAGATACGCAGTATTTT
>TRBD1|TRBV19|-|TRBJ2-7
CASSLGQGNYEQYF
TGTGCCAGTAGTTTGGGACAGGGAAACTACGAGCAGTACTTC
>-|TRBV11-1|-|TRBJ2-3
CASSPEGSADTQYF
TGTGCCAGCAGCCCCGAGGGTTCGGCAGATACGCAGTATTTT
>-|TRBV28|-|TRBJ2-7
CASQKGDSTYEQYF
TGTGCCAGCCAAAAAGGAGACAGTACCTACGAGCAGTACTTC
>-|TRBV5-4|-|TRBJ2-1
CASSRAGGDEQFF
TGTGCCAGCAGTAGGGCCGGGGGAGATGAGCAGTTCTTC
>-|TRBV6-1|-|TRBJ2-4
CASSEFWTRTLIAKNIQYF
TGTGCCAGCAGTGAATTCTGGACTCGAACCTTGATAGCCAAAAACATTCAGTACTTC
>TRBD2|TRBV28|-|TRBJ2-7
CASSLGASGAYEQYF
TGTGCCAGCAGTTTGGGGGCTAGCGGGGCCTACGAGCAGTACTTC
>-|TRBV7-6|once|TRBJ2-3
CASSLAPKGGQDTQYF
TGTGCCAGCAGCTTAGCGCCCAAGGGAGGCCAAGATACGCAGTATTTT